This TCR beta chain originates from a study of a mutant IDH1 vaccine in newly diagnosed glioma. About the research overall: Mean patient age was about 44 years; approximately 62% were male and approximately 38% female. Before enrollment, patients got radiotherapy alone, temozolomide alone, or mostly the combination.

The data were produced by immunoSEQ multiplex PCR, yet TCRdb's version contains in-frame clones alone and is incomplete. The sample shows around 32,000 clones, roughly 77% of them seen only once. Time point given: week 35, safety follow-up. The investigators gave 300 ug of mutant IDH1 20-mer peptide in each vaccine dose, together with topical imiquimod. Across weeks 1, 3, 5, 7, 11, 15, 19 and 23, patients received a vaccination each time, eight in all. The V end lost 1 base, the J end lost 8 bases, and 9 bases lay between the germline ends. Germline CDR1 reads KGHSH; CDR2 reads LQKENI. The CDR3 totals 13 residues. Comment on this clone: Its antigen is still unknown.

The material was PBMCs, obtained from a glioma patient whose treatment included an IDH1 peptide vaccine. This sequence was found in a man aged 40-49 years with glioma. Some clones in this sample may be carry-over from other donors' samples. This chain connects TRBV18 to TRBJ2-1; D unclear. The CDR3 spells CASSPRIGDEQFF. CDR3 in DNA: TGTGCCAGCTCACCACGGATTGGGGATGAGCAGTTCTTC.